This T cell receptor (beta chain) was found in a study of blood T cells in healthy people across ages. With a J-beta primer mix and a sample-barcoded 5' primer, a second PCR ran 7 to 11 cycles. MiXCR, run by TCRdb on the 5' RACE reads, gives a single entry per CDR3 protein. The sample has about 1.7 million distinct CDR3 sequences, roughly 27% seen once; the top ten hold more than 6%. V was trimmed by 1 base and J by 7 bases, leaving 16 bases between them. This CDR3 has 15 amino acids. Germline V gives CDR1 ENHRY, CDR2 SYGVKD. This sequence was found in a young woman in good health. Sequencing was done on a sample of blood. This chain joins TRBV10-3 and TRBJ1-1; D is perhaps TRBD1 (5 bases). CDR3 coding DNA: TGTGCCATCAGTGAGTTTGATAGGGTCAGGGATGAAGCTTTCTTT. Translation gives CAISEFDRVRDEAFF.